The 9 T cell receptor beta chains below all came from one sample that was sequenced in a study of cytotoxic CD8 clonotypes in ibrutinib-treated CLL (dated by TCRdb to about 2021). Receptor libraries were prepared by the immunoSEQ multiplex PCR assay. Entries here come from immuneACCESS through TCRdb and include only in-frame sequences with V and J called. Some clones fail to appear in such tables; in the studies checked, an unresolved V gene covers under half of the shortfall, and the cause of the remainder is unknown. The sample records tens of thousands of clones, approximately 71% of which are singletons. Of the sample, 40% to 45% is held by the ten largest clones. The sample's time point label, decoded: approximately eleven months on ibrutinib. The sequenced sample was PBMCs, obtained after 12 months of ibrutinib treatment. These receptors originate from a human donor with chronic lymphocytic leukemia.

J is TRBJ2-3 and V is TRBV6-5; D is ambiguous. Between the trimmed V and J ends, which lost 4 bases and 0 bases, there was a span of 5 bases. CDR3 length equals 13 residues. Germline V gene sequence: CDR1 MNHEY, CDR2 SVGAGI. The CDR3 region has the DNA TGTGCCAGCAGTTCTGGGAGCACAGATACGCAGTATTTT. Its translation is CASSSGSTDTQYF.

This clone was observed a handful of times. The chain recombines TRBV7-2 with TRBJ2-7; 9 positions match TRBD2. CDR3 length: 15 residues. With V trimmed by 1 base and J by 2 bases, 3 bases remained unmatched. Germline V lookup: CDR1 SGHTA, CDR2 FQGNSA. CDR3 protein: CASSLGLAVTYEQYF. The CDR3 region has the DNA TGTGCCAGCAGCTTAGGACTAGCGGTTACCTACGAGCAGTACTTC.

The chain employs TRBV7-3 and TRBJ2-1, with D possibly TRBD2 on 6 matching bases. The germline V gene encodes CDR1 SGHTA and CDR2 FQGTGA. Trimming took 3 bases from V and 7 from J, leaving 10 bases between them. The CDR3 spans 13 residues. The CDR3 region is CASSLVRGNEQFF. In nucleotides, the CDR3 is TGTGCCAGCAGCTTGGTCCGGGGGAATGAGCAGTTCTTC.

This clone was seen repeatedly, ten times or more. The V gene is TRBV7-9, the J gene TRBJ2-2; the match to TRBD1 covers 10 bases. The CDR3 runs to 16 residues. V lost 10 bases to trimming and J lost 5 bases; unmatched junction nucleotides: 13. The V gene's germline CDR1 is SEHNR and CDR2 FQNEAQ (reference sequence). CDR3 nucleotides: TGTGCCACCCGTAGGATAAGGGACAGGGGTACCGGGGAGCTGTTTTTT. It yields the protein CATRRIRDRGTGELFF. Based on the CDR3 plus reference TRBV7-9 and TRBJ2-2, the full variable domain is DTGVSQNPRHKITKRGQNVTFRCDPISEHNRLYWYRQTLGQGPEFLTYFQNEAQLEKSRLLSDRFSAERPKGSFSTLEIQRTEQGDSAMYLCATRRIRDRGTGELFFGEGSRLTVL.

The chain combines TRBV12-2 with TRBJ1-5; the tabulated D call, TRBD1, remains unverified against the DNA. TRBV12-2 is flagged as a pseudogene. The CDR3 length is 16 residues. CDR3 residues: CARHFRDRISNQPQHF. The CDR3 DNA reads TGTGCAAGACACTTTAGAGACAGGATTAGCAATCAGCCCCAGCATTTT.

The chain carries TRBV7-3 and TRBJ2-7; D not resolved. CDR1 SGHTA and CDR2 FQGTGA come from the germline V gene. V was cut by 5 bases and J by 3 bases, with 11 bases left in between. This CDR3 spans 13 amino acids. In DNA form, the CDR3 reads TGTGCCAGCAGCCCCGGACCCCTCTACGAGCAGTACTTC. This translates into CASSPGPLYEQYF.

The CDR3 here is CASSLDPGASEAFF. In DNA form, the CDR3 reads TGTGCCAGCAGCTTAGACCCCGGGGCATCTGAAGCTTTCTTT. The chain uses TRBV11-2 and TRBJ1-1; possibly TRBD1 for D (5 bases). The CDR3 loop spans 14 amino acids. V dropped 0 bases and J dropped 6 bases, with 11 bases sitting between them. The germline CDR1 and CDR2 sequences are SGHAT and FQNNGV.

The V and J genes are TRBV7-9 and TRBJ2-3, with TRBD2 identical over 8 bases. Germline CDR1 and CDR2: SEHNR and FQNEAQ (reference sequence). The CDR3 runs 15 residues. Trimming cost V 5 bases and J 4 bases; bases outside gene matches: 8. Here the CDR3 reads CASSHGGLVADTQYF. The CDR3 bases are TGTGCCAGCAGCCACGGGGGACTAGTAGCAGATACGCAGTATTTT.

As concerns this clone: Other DNA sequences of this sample code for an identical CDR3. The V and J genes are TRBV6-5 and TRBJ2-7; D perhaps matches TRBD1 (7 bases). V was trimmed by 4 bases and J by 1 base, leaving 14 bases between them. CDR1 is MNHEY and CDR2 is SVGAGI in the germline V gene. This CDR3 comprises 15 residues. The CDR3 sequence: CASSSRGTASYEQYF. CDR3 nucleotide sequence: TGTGCCAGCAGTTCGCGCGGGACAGCGTCCTACGAGCAGTACTTC.